This T cell receptor beta chain came from a study of regulatory T cells in long-lasting Graves disease. CDR3 regions were amplified by Arm-PCR using iRepertoire HTBI primers to build TCR beta libraries. MiXCR, run by TCRdb on the multiplex PCR reads, gives a single entry per CDR3 protein. The sample has roughly 510,000 distinct CDR3 sequences; around 16% are singletons. Regarding this clonotype: Its antigen is unknown. This may stem from a read error, because a much larger clone lies one nucleotide away.

Time point denoted: newly diagnosed GD, antithyroid drugs for less than 3 months. RNA extracted from PBMCs served as the sequencing template. EDTA tubes received approximately 10 milliliters of drawn peripheral blood. Study results and limitations: TRBV28, TRBJ1-2 and TRBJ2-5 emerged as the favored segments in persistent disease.

The germline gives CDR1 DFQATT, CDR2 SNEGSKA (reference sequence). The CDR3 runs to 14 residues. V was pared by 0 bases and J by 3 bases, with 2 bases of the junction left unmatched. These data are also associated with another study on T cells in Graves' hyperthyroidism and ophthalmopathy. As reported in that work: Clinical symptoms, serum thyroxine and TRAb, thyroid ultrasound and orbital computed tomography together formed the diagnostic basis. A set of HTBI primers served as the primers for a first-round RT-PCR of the TCR CDR3.

The chain employs TRBV20-1 and TRBJ2-1; 7 bases map to TRBD2. The sequence was obtained from a man aged 18-30 years with Graves disease. The specimen was peripheral blood mononuclear cells (PBMCs), collected at new diagnosis, from a patient treated with antithyroid drugs. Here the CDR3 reads CSARETSSYNEQFF. Here the CDR3 DNA reads TGCAGTGCTAGAGAGACTAGCAGCTACAATGAGCAGTTCTTC.